This T cell receptor beta chain originates from a study of cytomegalovirus exposure and HLA in healthy donors. Study-wide results and caveats: Later analysis placed DRB1 highest and HLA-C lowest in TCR association rates, which differed by HLA locus. According to the study, 160 or so TCR beta chains were cytomegalovirus-associated.

Germline V gives CDR1 MNHEY, CDR2 SMNVEV (reference sequence). This CDR3 spans 18 amino acids. The V segment lost 8 bases and the J segment 3 bases; nucleotides outside the gene matches: 12. For this clone: Its antigen is not known.

Primers for the PCR totalled 60 Vbeta and 13 Jbeta. This table comes from immunoSEQ multiplex PCR, and its TCRdb copy is limited to in-frame clones, with some not included. The sample has hundreds of thousands of clones, around 80% seen once. The chain is built from TRBV27 and TRBJ2-6; 11 bases match TRBD1. Sequences were obtained from PBMCs. This TCR was recovered from a man aged 18 to 29 in good health and CMV-seronegative. CDR3 bases: TGTGCCAGCGGGGGACAGGGGGGAATACTAAGTGGGGCCAACGTCCTGACTTTC. It encodes CASGGQGGILSGANVLTF.